The rows below give T cell receptor beta chains drawn from one sample of a study of cytomegalovirus exposure and HLA in healthy donors. The repertoire was sequenced with immunoSEQ multiplex PCR; TCRdb's copy has only in-frame clones and lacks some. The table records 65,000 to 80,000 clones, 94% of them present only once. Input material: PBMCs. The receptor source for this set is a woman aged 18-30 years in good health and CMV-seropositive. Both conserved end residues are part of each CDR3. The order of the fields is V gene, clone size, CDR3 length, J gene, D gene, CDR3 DNA, CDR3 protein. D genes are given only for firm matches. Some rows mark clone size as missing; the rest say once, few, many or name a class of expanded clone.

>TRBV7-9|-|14|TRBJ1-3|-
TGTGCCAGCAGCTCCAGTGAATCTGGAAACACCATATATTTT
CASSSSESGNTIYF
>TRBV28|-|17|TRBJ1-6|-
-
CASSLGMGQSLNSPLHF
>TRBV7-2|few|14|TRBJ2-7|-
TGTGCCAGCAGCTTGGGGAGTATCTCCTACGAGCAGTACTTC
CASSLGSISYEQYF
>TRBV30|-|12|TRBJ2-7|TRBD1
TGTGCCTGGAAGGGGGCTACCTACGAGCAGTACTTC
CAWKGATYEQYF
>TRBV19|-|11|TRBJ2-1|-
TGTGCCAGTAGTATGACTAATGAGCAGTTCTTC
CASSMTNEQFF
>TRBV7-9|-|16|TRBJ2-7|TRBD2
TGTGCCAGCAGTTTAGCTGAAAGCGGGGGATCCTACGAGCAGTACTTC
CASSLAESGGSYEQYF
>TRBV4-3|once|17|TRBJ1-1|TRBD1
TGCGCCAGCAGCCAAGACCACAGGGGTGGTACGGACACTGAAGCTTTCTTT
CASSQDHRGGTDTEAFF
>TRBV11-3|-|14|TRBJ2-7|TRBD1
TGTGCCAGCAGCTTTGGACAGGCCTCCTACGAGCAGTACTTC
CASSFGQASYEQYF
>TRBV4-2|-|16|TRBJ2-1|-
TGTGCCAGCAGCCCCTTGTGGCGGGGGCCTCACAATGAGCAGTTCTTC
CASSPLWRGPHNEQFF
>TRBV5-1|-|16|TRBJ2-2|-
TGCGCCAGCAGCTTGGCCGAGGGTTTTGGTTCCGGGGAGCTGTTTTTT
CASSLAEGFGSGELFF
>TRBV6-1|-|13|TRBJ2-5|-
TGTGCCAGCAGTGAATATGAGGAAGAGACCCAGTACTTC
CASSEYEEETQYF
>TRBV19|-|14|TRBJ1-2|-
TGTGCCACCTTTGGAGTAGAAGTTAACTATGGCTACACCTTC
CATFGVEVNYGYTF
>TRBV30|-|14|TRBJ2-7|TRBD1
TGTGCCTGGAGACAAGACAGGGGGACCTACGAGCAGTACTTC
CAWRQDRGTYEQYF
>TRBV7-9|-|14|TRBJ2-3|-
TGTGCCAGCAGCTTCCGGGGGAGCACAGATACGCAGTATTTT
CASSFRGSTDTQYF
>TRBV19|-|13|TRBJ1-1|-
TGTGCCAGTAGTCCCGTCGGAGGCACTGAAGCTTTCTTT
CASSPVGGTEAFF
>TRBV6-1|-|13|TRBJ1-2|-
TGTGCCAGCAGTGAACCGGGGGGCTATGGCTACACCTTC
CASSEPGGYGYTF
>TRBV9|-|14|TRBJ2-1|-
TGTGCCAGCAGCGTAAATCGGGACTACAATGAGCAGTTCTTC
CASSVNRDYNEQFF
>TRBV10-3|-|14|TRBJ1-1|-
TGTGCCATCAGTGAATGGACAAAGAACACTGAAGCTTTCTTT
CAISEWTKNTEAFF
>TRBV6-1|-|14|TRBJ2-3|TRBD1
TGTGCCAGCAGTGAGGACAGGGCGGGAGATACGCAGTATTTT
CASSEDRAGDTQYF
>TRBV2|-|14|TRBJ2-7|-
TGTGCCAGCAAAAAGTCGGACAGCTCCTACGAGCAGTACTTC
CASKKSDSSYEQYF
>TRBV10-1|-|15|TRBJ2-7|-
TGCGCCAGCAGCTTTGGATATACTAGCCCCCACGAGCAGTACTTC
CASSFGYTSPHEQYF
>TRBV18|once|15|TRBJ2-1|TRBD2
TGTGCCAGCTTTCCAAGCGGGAGGAGCTACAATGAGCAGTTCTTC
CASFPSGRSYNEQFF
>TRBV10-1|-|14|TRBJ2-7|TRBD1
TGCGCCAGCAGTGTGGGGACAGGGGGTTACGAGCAGTACTTC
CASSVGTGGYEQYF
>TRBV7-8|-|16|TRBJ1-3|-
TGTGCCAGCAGCTTAGCGTTTGACAGGACTGGAAACACCATATATTTT
CASSLAFDRTGNTIYF
>TRBV18|-|15|TRBJ1-4|-
TGTGCCAGCTCACAATACAGGGCCCAACATGAAAAACTGTTTTTT
CASSQYRAQHEKLFF
>TRBV27|-|17|TRBJ2-3|TRBD2
TGTGCCAGCAGTCCAGAAGGACTAGCGGGAGCGACAGATACGCAGTATTTT
CASSPEGLAGATDTQYF
>TRBV5-1|-|17|TRBJ2-1|-
TGCGCCAGCAGCCATTTTTCAGGGGCGGACAACTACAATGAGCAGTTCTTC
CASSHFSGADNYNEQFF
>TRBV11-2|once|15|TRBJ2-7|TRBD2
TGTGCCAGCAGCTTATTAGCGGGGACCTCCTACGAGCAGTACTTC
CASSLLAGTSYEQYF
>TRBV6-1|-|17|TRBJ1-4|-
TGTGCCAGCAGTGAAAAAACCCCGGGTACGAAACCCGAAAAACTGTTTTTT
CASSEKTPGTKPEKLFF
>TRBV2|-|13|TRBJ1-2|TRBD1
TGTGCCACCAATGACAGGGAGGCCTATGGCTACACCTTC
CATNDREAYGYTF
>TRBV19|-|14|TRBJ1-1|-
TGTGCCAGTAGTATACTCCCAGGGGACACTGAAGCTTTCTTT
CASSILPGDTEAFF
>TRBV30|-|16|TRBJ2-3|TRBD2
TGTGCCTGGAGTAGGGGAGCGGGAGGGGCCCCAGATACGCAGTATTTT
CAWSRGAGGAPDTQYF
>TRBV6-6|-|11|TRBJ1-2|-
TGTGCCAGCAGTTATGCAGGCGGCTACACCTTC
CASSYAGGYTF
>TRBV14|-|15|TRBJ2-7|TRBD2
TGTGCCAGCAGTAACGGCGGGAGCCTCTCCTACGAGCAGTACTTC
CASSNGGSLSYEQYF
>TRBV30|-|14|TRBJ2-7|TRBD2
TGTGCCTGGAGTGTGGGCGGGAGCTCCTACGAGCAGTACTTC
CAWSVGGSSYEQYF
>TRBV7-9|-|14|TRBJ1-2|-
TGTGCCAGCAGCTTAGGGGGACTCGACTATGGCTACACCTTC
CASSLGGLDYGYTF
>TRBV11-1|few|15|TRBJ2-1|TRBD1
TGTGCCAGCAGCCCCGGGACAGGGGACTACAATGAGCAGTTCTTC
CASSPGTGDYNEQFF
>TRBV29-1|once|14|TRBJ1-1|TRBD1
TGCAGCCTAACAGGGGGTCGTGGGAACACTGAAGCTTTCTTT
CSLTGGRGNTEAFF
>TRBV20-1|-|11|TRBJ1-4|-
TGCAGTGCCAGAGCGGGTGAAAAACTGTTTTTT
CSARAGEKLFF
>TRBV19|-|14|TRBJ1-2|-
TGTGCCAGTAGTATAGAAGGGAGAAACTATGGCTACACCTTC
CASSIEGRNYGYTF
>TRBV2|few|12|TRBJ2-7|-
TGTGCCAGCAGTGTAGAAATCTACGAGCAGTACTTC
CASSVEIYEQYF
>TRBV10-2|-|12|TRBJ2-5|TRBD1
TGCGCCACGGTTACAGGGGGAGAGACCCAGTACTTC
CATVTGGETQYF
>TRBV27|-|16|TRBJ2-2|TRBD1
TGTGCCAGCAGGATAAATGACAGGGGGAACACCGGGGAGCTGTTTTTT
CASRINDRGNTGELFF
>TRBV15|-|15|TRBJ2-2|-
TGTGCCACCAGCAAGGGGGGGGGTTACACCGGGGAGCTGTTTTTT
CATSKGGGYTGELFF